This TCR beta chain was sequenced during a study of Tregs in tolerant kidney transplant recipients. Study-level information: Mixed chimerism was transient after nonmyeloablative marrow transplants from related graft donors.

Libraries were prepared by immunoSEQ multiplex PCR; TCRdb keeps only in-frame clonotypes and omits some of them. The table has about 87,000 clones, approximately 93% seen once. V lost 3 bases to trimming and J lost 0 bases, with 11 bases between them. Per the germline V gene, CDR1 is SQVTM and CDR2 is ANQGSEA. This CDR3 has 14 residues. The sequenced sample was CD4+ T cells from blood, obtained before the transplant. This clonotype originated in a human donor who received a combined kidney and bone marrow transplant. The chain couples TRBV29-1 to TRBJ1-2, with D possibly being TRBD1 (5 bases). The CDR3 loop is CSVEGTETNYGYTF. As DNA, the CDR3 is TGCAGCGTTGAGGGGACTGAGACTAACTATGGCTACACCTTC.